Here is one T cell receptor (beta chain) with its context. It lacks a known antigen. Base qualities are not provided; no much larger clone lies one nucleotide away. TCRbeta CDR3 regions were amplified from genomic DNA by means of the immunoSEQ Assay, a bias-controlled multiplex PCR. Per the authors' processing: Nucleated cell counts per sample were estimated from amplification of reference gene primers within the assay. To quantify the absolute abundance of each unique TCRbeta CDR3 rearrangement, sequence reads were collapsed and filtered. Productive Simpson clonality was computed per sample as the square root of Simpson's diversity index over productive rearrangements. TCRdb mirrors the immuneACCESS table, restricted to in-frame sequences. Some clones are absent from its copies; in checked studies, under half trace to an unresolved V gene, and the reason for the others is unknown. That table gives V, J and clone size, and the DNA gave D and trimming. The sample table lists fewer than 90,000 clones, around 72% of them with a count of one. Of the sample, roughly an eighth is held by the ten largest clones.

Whole blood was collected in K2EDTA tubes by collaborating institutions according to the institutions' own protocols. Collaborator samples were shipped for TCRbeta analysis as frozen whole blood, isolated PBMCs, or DNA extracted from either sample type. According to the germline V gene (reference sequence), CDR1 reads LGHDT and CDR2 reads YNNKEL. The germline ends are 14 bases apart after V is trimmed by 2 bases and J by 0 bases. The CDR3 measures 18 amino acids from cysteine to phenylalanine. Kept here is only the CDR3 DNA, which spans 54 bases and is read in frame from base 1. This specimen comes from a study of blood T cell repertoires in COVID-19 (TCRdb year 2020). In terms of the full investigation: Collaborator samples came from the United States, Italy and Spain and covered acute and convalescent phases of COVID-19. The material from the prospective study consisted of cDNA or gDNA derived from T cells, B-cell-depleted T cells, or PBMCs. The dataset comprised deeply sampled blood TCRbeta repertoires from subjects exposed to, actively infected with, or recovered from COVID-19. A de-identified subject ID, COVID-19 status, age in years and sex were almost always included in the sample metadata. HLA class I and class II types, where available, came from metadata supplied by the sample provider rather than from assay-based typing. Samples were obtained from the ongoing ImmuneRACE study (first 160 participants) and from over 1,000 subjects provided by 6 global collaborators. A freely available public database, intended as a resource for researchers studying the immune response to SARS-CoV-2, is where the repertoires were released.

The study at large found these results: How much clinical and demographic metadata was included differed by source and by participant, and the metadata was provided uncurated.

The source is a woman aged 80 or over with acute or convalescent COVID-19. Sequencing used peripheral blood. In this chain, TRBV3-1 (or the pseudogene TRBV3-2) is recombined with TRBJ1-6, and possibly TRBD1, on 6 matching bases. CDR3 loop: CASSQNRRDISYNSPLHF. The nucleotide sequence reads as follows: TGTGCCAGCAGCCAAAACCGCCGGGACATCTCCTATAATTCACCCCTCCACTTT.